Listed here are 20 T cell receptor beta chains from one sample, sequenced in a study of molecular identifiers for immune sequencing clone quantification. Using its own MiXCR run on the PCR reads, TCRdb lists one record per CDR3 protein. The repertoire holds approximately 670,000 distinct CDR3 sequences, with approximately 20% as singletons. Material for sequencing was naive CD8+ T cells from blood, with Jurkat cell RNA spiked in. As to subset: FACS-sorted CD8+CD4-CCR7+CD45RA+ naive T cells. The receptors were sampled from a human donor in good health. Some libraries in this study had Jurkat cell RNA spiked in.

This clonotype was seen repeatedly, ten times or more. The junction does not match germline at one end; this may be a read error. V gene TRBV4-1 combines with J gene TRBJ2-7, with 7 bases identical to TRBD1. CDR3 size: 16 residues. CDR1 MGHRA and CDR2 YSYEKL come from the germline V gene. This CDR3 is CASSQRSGQVSSEQYF. The CDR3 DNA reads TGCGCCAGCAGCCAAAGATCAGGACAGGTTTCCTCCGAGCAGTACTTC.

The V gene is TRBV19, the J gene TRBJ2-7; D is perhaps TRBD1 (6 bases). This CDR3 is 14 amino acids long. CDR1 is LNHDA and CDR2 is SQIVND in the germline V gene (reference sequence). The V end was cut by 4 bases, the J end by 5 bases, with 15 bases between. The CDR3 DNA reads as TGTGCCAGTAGTACCCGGTCAGGGGTGGACGAGCAGTACTTC. This codes for CASSTRSGVDEQYF.

In regard to this clonotype: Its ends do not fully match the called genes, so a read error is possible. V and J are TRBV2 and TRBJ2-3; 7 nucleotides agree with TRBD2. Per germline, CDR1 SNHLY and CDR2 FYNNEI. This CDR3 is built from 12 residues. The CDR3 loop reads CASREDKDAQYF. In DNA form, the CDR3 reads TGTGCCAGCCGGGAGGACAAAGATGCGCAGTATTTT.

This clonotype was recorded many times. The J gene is TRBJ2-5, the V gene TRBV23-1; D gene uncertain. TRBV23-1 is noted as an ORF with a role that remains uncertain. CDR3 size: 12 residues. Between the trimmed V and J ends, which lost 8 bases and 7 bases, there was a span of 14 bases. CDR3 in amino acids: CASATLLRTQYF. The CDR3 DNA reads TGCGCCAGCGCCACCCTCCTAAGGACCCAGTACTTC.

This clonotype was seen repeatedly, ten times or more. This chain connects TRBV5-6 to TRBJ2-7, with D perhaps matching TRBD2 (6 bases). The CDR3 spans 13 residues. V shed 7 bases and J shed 0 bases, with 11 bases lying between them. Germline V CDR1 and CDR2: SGHDT, YYEEEE. The CDR3 nucleotides are TGTGCCAGCCGCCCCGGGAGCTCCTACGAGCAGTACTTC. This codes for CASRPGSSYEQYF.

This clonotype was observed a few times. The chain carries TRBV7-6 and TRBJ2-7; possible D gene TRBD2, 6 bases. V lost 1 base to trimming and J lost 0 bases, with 13 bases between them. The CDR3 totals 16 residues. The germline gives CDR1 SGHVS, CDR2 FNYEAQ. CDR3 DNA sequence: TGTGCCAGCAGCTTAGAGGTTAGCGGAAGCTCCTACGAGCAGTACTTC. Residues: CASSLEVSGSSYEQYF.

Notes on this clonotype: This may be a read error, as it is one base from a much larger clone. This rearrangement joins TRBV11-3 to TRBJ2-7, with TRBD1 identical over 10 bases. The CDR3 extends over 21 amino acids. The germline V gene has CDR1 SGHNT and CDR2 YENEEA. V was pared by 0 bases and J by 5 bases, with 22 bases of the junction left unmatched. The CDR3 loop is CASSLEIALGQGVFVQDEQYF. Here the CDR3 DNA reads TGTGCCAGCAGCTTAGAAATTGCTCTTGGACAGGGGGTCTTCGTTCAGGACGAGCAGTACTTC.

This clonotype was observed a few times. The CDR3 DNA reads TGTGCCAGCAGCAAAGGGGTATCGAACACCGGGGAGCTGTTTTTT. Translating gives CASSKGVSNTGELFF. V usage is TRBV5-3 and J usage is TRBJ2-2; D perhaps matches TRBD1 (5 bases). TRBV5-3 is an ORF, and what it does is uncertain. V was clipped by 8 bases and J by 0 bases, with 14 bases between them. The CDR3 consists of 15 residues.

This clonotype has just a few counts. This may be a read error, as it is one base from a much larger clone. The conserved closing phenylalanine or tryptophan is absent in this CDR3, likely reflecting a read error. The V call is TRBV7-9, the J call TRBJ2-1; D possibly corresponds to TRBD2 (6 bases). Looked up from germline, CDR1 is SEHNR and CDR2 is FQNEAQ (reference sequence). Trimming removed 5 bases at V and 7 bases at J, with 9 bases between. There are 12 residues in the CDR3. CDR3 nucleotide sequence: TGTGCCAGCAGCCGACTAGTTAATGAGCAGTTCCTC. Translation: CASSRLVNEQFL.

The table lists this clonotype with many counts. The V call is TRBV29-1, the J call TRBJ2-1; 8 bases map to TRBD1. Germline V lookup: CDR1 SQVTM, CDR2 ANQGSEA. The V segment lost 3 bases and the J segment 7 bases; nucleotides outside the gene matches: 8. This CDR3 is built from 14 residues. As DNA, the CDR3 is TGCAGCGTTGAGCCGGACAGGGCTTGGAATGAGCAGTTCTTC. This encodes CSVEPDRAWNEQFF.

This clonotype appeared many times. The CDR3 reads CASSLPSGSTDTQYF. The DNA of the CDR3 is TGTGCCAGCAGCTTACCTAGCGGGAGTACAGATACGCAGTATTTT. This chain uses TRBV7-9 with TRBJ2-3, with 10 bases fitting TRBD2. With V trimmed by 2 bases and J by 3 bases, 2 bases remained unmatched. CDR3 length: 15 amino acids. Germline V gene data show CDR1 as SEHNR and CDR2 as FQNEAQ (reference sequence).

This clonotype occurred a few times. The chain couples TRBV27 to TRBJ2-7; TRBD2 agrees at 8 bases. The CDR3 has 15 amino acids. CDR1 and CDR2 from the germline V gene are MNHEY and SMNVEV (reference sequence). V gave up 2 bases and J gave up 2 bases; unmatched junction bases: 5. The CDR3 region has the DNA TGTGCCAGCAGTTTAAGCGGGAGCGGCACCTACGAGCAGTACTTC. Its protein product is CASSLSGSGTYEQYF.

This clonotype was observed many times. V and J are TRBV7-9 and TRBJ2-1; the D gene is possibly TRBD2 (5 bases). Between the trimmed V and J ends, which lost 6 bases and 2 bases, there was a span of 11 bases. From germline, CDR1 is SEHNR and CDR2 FQNEAQ (reference sequence). The CDR3 is made up of 14 amino acids. The CDR3 DNA sequence: TGTGCCAGCAGTCCCAGCGGAGCCTACAATGAGCAGTTCTTC. Encoded protein: CASSPSGAYNEQFF.

Notes on this clonotype: A much more abundant neighbour one base away suggests this may be a read error. The chain joins TRBV7-9 to TRBJ1-1; TRBD1 aligns across 12 bases. Germline V gene sequence: CDR1 SEHNR, CDR2 FQNEAQ (reference sequence). The CDR3 spans 16 residues. The CDR3 DNA is TGTGCCAGCAGTTTAAACCGGGACAGGGGGCTCACTGAAGCTCTCTTT. Protein product: CASSLNRDRGLTEALF. Together with reference TRBV7-9 and TRBJ1-1, the CDR3 gives the full variable domain: DTGVSQNPRHKITKRGQNVTFRCDPISEHNRLYWYRQTLGQGPEFLTYFQNEAQLEKSRLLSDRFSAERPKGSFSTLEIQRTEQGDSAMYLCASSLNRDRGLTEALFGQGTRLTVV.

Comment on this clonotype: A junction boundary mismatches the germline segment, possibly from a read error. This chain connects TRBV2 to TRBJ1-1, with a tentative D call TRBD1 (6 bases). The V gene's germline CDR1 is SNHLY and CDR2 FYNNEI. The CDR3 runs 13 residues. Here the CDR3 reads CACSQGHYTEAFF. In DNA form, the CDR3 reads TGTGCCTGCAGCCAGGGACACTACACTGAAGCTTTCTTT.

This clonotype came up many times. The chain has TRBV19 and TRBJ1-6; D possibly corresponds to TRBD1 (6 bases). The CDR3 covers 16 residues. Germline V gene lookup returns CDR1 LNHDA and CDR2 SQIVND (reference sequence). Trimming removed 5 bases from V and 6 bases from J, with 17 bases in between. The CDR3 coding sequence is TGTGCCAGTAGTCCTATGGACAGCAGAGTTAATTCACCCCTCCACTTT. It translates to CASSPMDSRVNSPLHF.

The table lists this clonotype with many counts. The CDR3 sequence is CASSLGYRSEAFF. CDR3 coding DNA: TGTGCCAGCAGCTTAGGGTACAGGAGTGAAGCTTTCTTT. This sequence joins TRBV7-6 and TRBJ1-1, with TRBD1 as a possible D gene (5 bases). The CDR3 has 13 amino acids. V lost 1 base, J lost 7 bases, and 10 bases lay in between. Germline V gives CDR1 SGHVS, CDR2 FNYEAQ.

As concerns this clonotype: A clone one base away is much larger, so this may be a read error. This sequence joins TRBV20-1 and TRBJ2-7; TRBD2 aligns across 7 bases. Trimming at V came to 1 base and at J to 2 bases, leaving 11 bases not matched to a gene. CDR3 length equals 16 residues. Germline V lookup: CDR1 DFQATT, CDR2 SNEGSKA (reference sequence). The CDR3 region has the DNA TGCAGTGCTAGAGTGGGTTCGCCGGGAGGTACCTACGAGCAGTACTTC. Protein sequence: CSARVGSPGGTYEQYF.

V is TRBV10-2 and J is TRBJ1-6; no clear D. CDR3 length equals 17 residues. Germline CDR1 is WSHSY and CDR2 is SAAADI. Deletions cut 0 bases from V and 0 bases from J, with 9 bases between. The CDR3 nucleotides are TGCGCCAGCAGTGAGTCCTACGGCAGCTCCTATAATTCACCCCTCCACTTT. Translated: CASSESYGSSYNSPLHF.

This clonotype was detected ten times or more. The rearrangement links TRBV12-3 or TRBV12-4 to TRBJ2-1; D is undetermined. Trimming pared 10 bases from V and 4 bases from J, leaving 8 bases between. This CDR3 comprises 11 residues. The CDR3: CAILHYNEQFF. CDR3 bases: TGTGCCATCTTGCATTACAATGAGCAGTTCTTC.